This TCR beta chain was identified in a study of T cell changes during pregnancy in multiple sclerosis. This CDR3 spans 16 amino acids. V lost 2 bases to trimming and J lost 1 base; unmatched junction nucleotides: 4. Per the germline V gene, CDR1 is SGHNT and CDR2 is YYREEE (reference sequence). Assay used: immunoSEQ multiplex PCR; TCRdb lists only in-frame clones, some missing. The data show approximately 32,000 clones, about 88% seen once. This clone was seen more than once but under ten times. The source material was CD8+ T cells from peripheral blood mononuclear cells, sampled in the second trimester of pregnancy. The receptor comes from a female donor with multiple sclerosis, enrolled in a pregnancy study. The chain employs TRBV5-4 and TRBJ2-3, with 10 nucleotides matching TRBD1. The CDR3: CASSLPGTGGTDTQYF. CDR3 bases: TGTGCCAGCAGCTTACCCGGGACAGGGGGCACAGATACGCAGTATTTT.